Below, 8 T cell receptor beta chains from the same sample are listed, as sequenced in a study of response to subunit inactivated influenza vaccine. Using its own MiXCR run on the RT-PCR reads, TCRdb lists one record per CDR3 protein. The sample includes hundreds of thousands of distinct CDR3 sequences, 7.6% seen only once; the top ten take over 10%. Sample: PBMCs from blood, taken approximately 25 months after vaccination. The receptors here all came from a man aged 50 to 75 who received an inactivated influenza vaccine.

The V gene is TRBV21-1, the J gene TRBJ2-7; the D segment call TRBD2 is taken from the table without a DNA check. TRBV21-1 is a documented pseudogene. The CDR3 has 13 amino acids. The CDR3: CASSRRTSYEQYF. Here the CDR3 DNA reads TGTGCCAGCAGCCGACGGACTAGCTACGAGCAGTACTTC.

In its sample, this clonotype was seen many times. This rearrangement joins TRBV9 to TRBJ2-3, with 10 bases identical to TRBD2. Germline lookup yields CDR1 SGDLS and CDR2 YYNGEE. The CDR3 spans 16 residues. With 3 bases clipped from V and 2 bases from J, the junction kept 6 bases outside the gene matches. CDR3 DNA: TGTGCCAGCAGCGCATACGGACTAGCGGCCACAGATACGCAGTATTTT. Translated, it gives CASSAYGLAATDTQYF.

The V gene is TRBV20-1, the J gene TRBJ2-5, with 11 bases aligning to TRBD2. Looked up from germline, CDR1 is DFQATT and CDR2 is SNEGSKA (reference sequence). The V segment lost 2 bases and the J segment 5 bases; nucleotides outside the gene matches: 10. The CDR3 is made up of 16 amino acids. This CDR3 is CSARRASGGFMETQYF. In DNA form, the CDR3 reads TGCAGTGCTAGAAGAGCTAGCGGGGGGTTTATGGAGACCCAGTACTTC.

This clonotype has only a few counts. The rearrangement joins TRBV27 to TRBJ2-2, with 7 nucleotides matching TRBD2. After removal of 7 bases from V and 2 bases from J, the junction contained 7 bases not matched to a gene. CDR1 and CDR2 from the germline V gene are MNHEY and SMNVEV (reference sequence). The CDR3 loop spans 15 amino acids. CDR3 sequence: CASTQAGLNTGELFF. The CDR3 region has the DNA TGTGCCAGCACCCAAGCGGGACTCAACACCGGGGAGCTGTTTTTT.

J is TRBJ2-5 and V is TRBV10-3; D uncertain. The CDR3 runs 16 residues. Trimming took 0 bases from V and 7 from J, leaving 18 bases between them. Germline lookup yields CDR1 ENHRY and CDR2 SYGVKD. The CDR3 protein is CAISESAPADSGTQYF. The CDR3 DNA reads as TGTGCCATCAGTGAGTCGGCGCCTGCCGACTCGGGGACCCAGTACTTC.

This clonotype showed up just a few times. The gene calls are TRBV7-2 and TRBJ2-7, with D tentatively TRBD1 (6 bases). CDR1 is SGHTA and CDR2 is FQGNSA in the germline V gene. V was shortened by 3 bases and J by 7 bases, with 13 bases between the two germline ends. The CDR3 consists of 13 residues. This CDR3 is CASSFQGRREQYF. The CDR3 coding sequence is TGTGCCAGCAGCTTCCAGGGGCGCAGGGAGCAGTACTTC.

The V and J genes are TRBV6-5 and TRBJ2-7; maybe TRBD1 (6 bases). V lost 2 bases and J lost 2, with 10 bases in between. The CDR3 covers 14 residues. The germline CDR1 and CDR2 sequences are MNHEY and SVGAGI. CDR3 residues: CASSYDRFTYEQYF. Written as DNA, the CDR3 is TGTGCCAGCAGTTACGACAGGTTCACCTACGAGCAGTACTTC.

V gene TRBV18 combines with J gene TRBJ2-2, with a possible D match to TRBD2 (6 bases). V dropped 4 bases and J dropped 1 base, with 13 bases sitting between them. There are 16 residues in the CDR3. Germline-derived CDR1 and CDR2 are KGHSH and LQKENI. The chain's CDR3 is CASSRPRGVNTGELFF. In DNA, the CDR3 is TGTGCCAGCTCACGACCGCGGGGTGTGAACACCGGGGAGCTGTTTTTT.